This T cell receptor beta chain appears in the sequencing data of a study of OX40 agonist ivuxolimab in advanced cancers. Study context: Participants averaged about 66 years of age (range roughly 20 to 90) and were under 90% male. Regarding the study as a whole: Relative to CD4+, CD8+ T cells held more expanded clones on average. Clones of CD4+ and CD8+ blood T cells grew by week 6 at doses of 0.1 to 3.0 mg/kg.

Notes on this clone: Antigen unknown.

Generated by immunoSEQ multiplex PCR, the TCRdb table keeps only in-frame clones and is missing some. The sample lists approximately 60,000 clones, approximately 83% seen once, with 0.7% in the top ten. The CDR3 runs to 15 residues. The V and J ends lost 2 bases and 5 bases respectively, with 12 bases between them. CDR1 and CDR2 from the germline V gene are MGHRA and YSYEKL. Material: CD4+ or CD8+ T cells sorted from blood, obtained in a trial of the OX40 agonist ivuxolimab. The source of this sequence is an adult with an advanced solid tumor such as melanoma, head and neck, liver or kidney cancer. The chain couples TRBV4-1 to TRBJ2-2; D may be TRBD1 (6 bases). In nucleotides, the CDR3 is TGCGCCAGCAGCCAACGACAGGTTCGGACCGGGGAGCTGTTTTTT. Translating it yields CASSQRQVRTGELFF.